This passage covers 9 T cell receptor beta chains from one sample sequenced in a study of blood T cell repertoires in COVID-19. Generated by immunoSEQ multiplex PCR, the TCRdb table keeps only in-frame clones and is missing some. Found here are 150,000 or so clones, around four fifths of them singletons; the top ten hold approximately 2.7%. Specimen: peripheral blood. These receptors came from a woman aged 40 to 50 with active or convalescent COVID-19.

The chain links TRBV12-3 or TRBV12-4 to TRBJ2-5, with 7 bases lining up with TRBD2. Trimming at V came to 7 bases and at J to 3 bases, leaving 5 bases not matched to a gene. The CDR3 runs 13 residues. The CDR3 DNA sequence: TGTGCCAGCACCTTGGGACTAAAAGAGACCCAGTACTTC. Amino acid sequence: CASTLGLKETQYF.

J is TRBJ1-2 and V is TRBV10-3; D gene uncertain. Germline V gene data show CDR1 as ENHRY and CDR2 as SYGVKD. V gave up 6 bases and J gave up 2 bases, with 10 bases separating them. This CDR3 region has 13 residues. The CDR3, as DNA: TGTGCCATCAGATCCGGGAACAACTATGGCTACACCTTC. Translation gives CAIRSGNNYGYTF.

The chain links TRBV5-4 to TRBJ2-5, with 8 nucleotides matching TRBD2. Germline CDR1 is SGHNT and CDR2 is YYREEE (reference sequence). The CDR3 length is 17 residues. Trimming at V came to 0 bases and at J to 2 bases, leaving 9 bases not matched to a gene. The CDR3 bases are TGTGCCAGCAGCTTGGCCCTTCACGGGGGGGCTCAAGAGACCCAGTACTTC. This gives the protein CASSLALHGGAQETQYF. The entire variable domain, with the rest obtained from reference TRBV5-4 and TRBJ2-5, is as follows: ETGVTQSPTHLIKTRGQQVTLRCSSQSGHNTVSWYQQALGQGPQFIFQYYREEENGRGNFPPRFSGLQFPNYSSELNVNALELDDSALYLCASSLALHGGAQETQYFGPGTRLLVL.

The rearrangement links TRBV2 to TRBJ2-7, with D maybe TRBD1 (5 bases). The CDR3 sequence is 13 residues long. CDR1 is SNHLY, CDR2 FYNNEI, per germline. The chain's CDR3 is CATCQGIPYEQYF. The CDR3 bases are TGTGCTACCTGCCAGGGTATACCCTACGAGCAGTACTTC.

The V and J genes are TRBV30 and TRBJ1-3; 7 bases fit TRBD1. The germline CDR1 and CDR2 sequences are GTSNPN and SVGIG (reference sequence). V gave up 3 bases and J gave up 0 bases; unmatched junction bases: 2. The CDR3 extends over 14 amino acids. For the CDR3, the DNA is TGTGCCTGGAGGGGGACAGTCTCTGGAAACACCATATATTTT. Protein: CAWRGTVSGNTIYF.

The rearrangement links TRBV5-4 to TRBJ2-3, with TRBD2 identical over 8 bases. Germline values: CDR1 SGHNT, CDR2 YYREEE (reference sequence). V lost 0 bases and J lost 1; bases outside the gene matches: 4. This CDR3 comprises 16 residues. Here the CDR3 DNA reads TGTGCCAGCAGCTTGGAAGGGACTAGGGGCACAGATACGCAGTATTTT. Residues: CASSLEGTRGTDTQYF. Based on the CDR3 plus reference TRBV5-4 and TRBJ2-3, the full variable domain is ETGVTQSPTHLIKTRGQQVTLRCSSQSGHNTVSWYQQALGQGPQFIFQYYREEENGRGNFPPRFSGLQFPNYSSELNVNALELDDSALYLCASSLEGTRGTDTQYFGPGTRLTVL.

This clone has more than one count but fewer than ten. The rearrangement uses TRBV7-6 and TRBJ1-5; 7 bases map to TRBD1. The CDR3 has 16 amino acids. Germline lookup yields CDR1 SGHVS and CDR2 FNYEAQ. J was trimmed by 4 bases and V by 1 base; bases with no gene match: 7. As DNA, the CDR3 is TGTGCCAGCAGCTTAGGGGCCTCAGGGGGAAATCAGCCCCAGCATTTT. Translating gives CASSLGASGGNQPQHF. Full variable domain (remainder filled in from reference TRBV7-6 and TRBJ1-5): GAGVSQSPRYKVTKRGQDVALRCDPISGHVSLYWYRQALGQGPEFLTYFNYEAQQDKSGLPNDRFSAERPEGSISTLTIQRTEQRDSAMYRCASSLGASGGNQPQHFGDGTRLSIL.

The chain links TRBV14 to TRBJ2-7; D is perhaps TRBD1 (6 bases). The CDR3 consists of 14 residues. In germline, CDR1 is SGHDN, CDR2 FVKESK. The germline V and J ends were trimmed by 8 bases and 0 bases, with 14 bases remaining between them. Here the CDR3 DNA reads TGTGCCAGCCGAAAGGACAGTATCTCCTACGAGCAGTACTTC. Translated, it gives CASRKDSISYEQYF.

The count of this clone is one. This chain joins TRBV2 and TRBJ1-5; D ambiguous. Germline lookup yields CDR1 SNHLY and CDR2 FYNNEI. V was clipped by 4 bases and J by 5 bases, with 12 bases between them. The CDR3 consists of 14 residues. The CDR3 spells CASSVTGSDQPQHF. CDR3 sequence (DNA): TGTGCCAGCAGTGTTACTGGGAGCGATCAGCCCCAGCATTTT.